This T cell receptor beta chain emerged from a study of T cell responses to AZD1222 COVID-19 vaccine. Findings and caveats of the study: Spike as a whole was targeted by vaccine-associated CD4 TCRs, dominant at 160-218 and 743-854. Within unmutated variant regions lay the reported targets of nearly half of spike-specific TCRs. Spike-specific TCR breadth and depth went up after people got two AZD1222 doses.

Generated by immunoSEQ multiplex PCR, the TCRdb table keeps only in-frame clones and is missing some. The profile covers approximately 81,000 clones, with 80% to 90% appearing a single time and 1.3% taken by the ten largest. Points on this clone: Antigen: not known.

Pooling of second doses given at about 4 or about 12 weeks was done. Germline CDR1 MNHEY, CDR2 SMNVEV (reference sequence). The CDR3 covers 16 residues. Deletions cut 6 bases from V and 4 bases from J, with 18 bases between. The TCR originated in an adult who received the AZD1222 COVID-19 vaccine. The chain has TRBV27 and TRBJ2-2; D is possibly TRBD1 (6 bases). The sequencing used peripheral blood, collected 28 days after the second AZD1222 dose. CDR3 amino acids: CASSPRRTVTTGELFF. CDR3 nucleotides: TGTGCCAGCAGCCCAAGACGGACAGTGACCACCGGGGAGCTGTTTTTT.